This TCR beta chain is drawn from a study of CD8+CD57+ T cells in acquired aplastic anemia. For the study at large: Mean DNA quantity obtained from sorted CD4+ and CD8+ cells was 3 to 3.5 ug. Findings of the study overall: Comparison of patients with controls identified nearly 30 shared CD8+ CDR3 sequences. Statistical testing detected no significant gap in CD8+ Simpson's diversity between patients and controls.

On this clonotype: The antigen is unknown. Compared with germline, one end of the junction differs, possibly owing to a read error.

TCR beta VDJ and CDR3 profiling used genomic DNA as template. TCRdb re-called the reads through MiXCR, storing one row per CDR3 protein. This table holds 200,000 to 300,000 distinct CDR3 sequences, approximately 80% found once. Germline V lookup: CDR1 SGHVS, CDR2 FQNEAQ. This CDR3 is 15 amino acids long. The patients chosen for sequencing had shown expansion of CD8+CD57+ cells (detected by flow cytometry). Each patient had severe acquired aplastic anemia. The receptor was derived from a human donor with aplastic anemia. The V gene is TRBV7-8, the J gene TRBJ2-2; 7 nucleotides match TRBD1. Sequencing used sorted CD4+, CD8+, or CD8+CD57+ T cells (not recorded which) from PBMCs. CDR3 in amino acids: CVSSYTGDSGGELFF. CDR3 coding DNA: TGTGTCAGCAGCTATACAGGGGACAGCGGCGGGGAGCTGTTTTTT.